The 24 T cell receptor beta chains presented below share a single source sample, sequenced in a study of cytomegalovirus exposure and HLA in healthy donors. PCR involved 60 Vbeta and 13 Jbeta primers. Clones were read by immunoSEQ multiplex PCR, and TCRdb kept only the in-frame ones, dropping some. Here the sample spans 190,000 or so clones, around four fifths being singletons. The specimen was PBMCs. The source of these receptors is a man in his fifties in good health and CMV-seronegative.

The V and J genes are TRBV28 and TRBJ1-4, with D perhaps TRBD1 (5 bases). The CDR3 extends over 14 amino acids. Trimming cost V 3 bases and J 3 bases, with 8 bases left between them. Germline CDR1 and CDR2: MDHEN and SYDVKM. The CDR3 reads CASSLPGPNEKLFF. DNA for the CDR3: TGTGCCAGCAGTTTGCCAGGGCCTAATGAAAAACTGTTTTTT.

The J gene is TRBJ1-2, the V gene TRBV11-2, with 7 bases aligning to TRBD1. In germline, CDR1 is SGHAT, CDR2 FQNNGV. There are 14 residues in the CDR3. Trimming took 3 bases from V and 1 from J; bases not matched to a gene: 2. This chain's CDR3 is CASSFQGVNYGYTF. The DNA for the CDR3 is TGTGCCAGCAGCTTTCAGGGGGTTAACTATGGCTACACCTTC.

The chain is built from TRBV30 and TRBJ1-6; possibly TRBD1 for D (5 bases). Germline V gene sequence: CDR1 GTSNPN, CDR2 SVGIG (reference sequence). The V gene lost 2 bases and the J gene lost 0 bases, with 17 bases spanning the gap. The CDR3 runs 18 residues. The CDR3 loop reads CAWSTQTALSSYNSPLHF. Here the CDR3 DNA reads TGTGCCTGGAGTACGCAGACAGCATTGAGCTCCTATAATTCACCCCTCCACTTT.

The chain is built from TRBV2 and TRBJ2-1, with 11 bases matching TRBD2. This CDR3 is 15 amino acids long. Germline V lookup: CDR1 SNHLY, CDR2 FYNNEI. Trimming at V came to 4 bases and at J to 7 bases, leaving 6 bases not matched to a gene. CDR3 sequence (DNA): TGTGCCAGCAGTGCTAGCGGGGGGCCTCCAAATGAGCAGTTCTTC. This codes for CASSASGGPPNEQFF.

The V and J genes are TRBV29-1 and TRBJ1-5; the D gene is possibly TRBD1 (5 bases). Trimming shortened V by 6 bases and J by 1 base, and 19 bases separated the two germline ends. Germline CDR1 SQVTM, CDR2 ANQGSEA. CDR3 length: 16 amino acids. The CDR3 nucleotides read TGCAGCGTGCGAGTGGGGGGGGATGGGAGCAATCAGCCCCAGCATTTT. Its protein product is CSVRVGGDGSNQPQHF.

This clone is a singleton in its sample. The chain recombines TRBV7-3 with TRBJ2-1, with 8 nucleotides matching TRBD2. This CDR3 is 17 amino acids long. The junction had 10 bases not matched to a gene; V was cut back by 1 base and J by 5 bases. Germline V lookup: CDR1 SGHTA, CDR2 FQGTGA. CDR3 residues: CASSLIPSRGGDNEQFF. In nucleotides, the CDR3 is TGTGCCAGCAGCTTAATCCCCTCCCGGGGGGGAGACAATGAGCAGTTCTTC.

The rearrangement uses TRBV15 and TRBJ2-5; D is possibly TRBD1 (6 bases). Looked up from germline, CDR1 is LNHNV and CDR2 is YYDKDF (reference sequence). The V end lost 0 bases, the J end lost 5 bases, and 10 bases lay between the germline ends. CDR3 size: 14 residues. CDR3 residues: CATSRDRGLETQYF. CDR3 sequence (DNA): TGTGCCACCAGCAGAGACAGGGGTCTGGAGACCCAGTACTTC.

The chain links TRBV9 to TRBJ2-1, with 7 nucleotides matching TRBD2. Germline V gene lookup returns CDR1 SGDLS and CDR2 YYNGEE. CDR3 length: 15 residues. J was trimmed by 3 bases and V by 0 bases; bases with no gene match: 3. Written as DNA, the CDR3 is TGTGCCAGCAGCGTAGAAGGCGGGAGCTACAATGAGCAGTTCTTC. It yields the protein CASSVEGGSYNEQFF. The full variable domain, its missing parts supplied by reference TRBV9 and TRBJ2-1, is DSGVTQTPKHLITATGQRVTLRCSPRSGDLSVYWYQQSLDQGLQFLIQYYNGEERAKGNILERFSAQQFPDLHSELNLSSLELGDSALYFCASSVEGGSYNEQFFGPGTRLTVL.

The sample holds a few counts of this clone. The J gene is TRBJ2-7, the V gene TRBV13, with 7 bases fitting TRBD1. V lost 5 bases, J lost 3 bases, and 7 bases stayed unmatched. The germline gives CDR1 PRHDT, CDR2 FYEKMQ (reference sequence). CDR3 length equals 14 residues. The CDR3 nucleotides read TGTGCCAGCAGCCAGGGACAGACCTTCTACGAGCAGTACTTC. It specifies CASSQGQTFYEQYF.

This sequence joins TRBV7-2 and TRBJ2-3, with a tentative D call TRBD2 (5 bases). The CDR3 length is 16 residues. Trimming pared 5 bases from V and 1 base from J, leaving 16 bases between. Per the germline V gene, CDR1 is SGHTA and CDR2 is FQGNSA. Here the CDR3 DNA reads TGTGCCAGCAGCCCTTTTCGGGGTCTTCGCACAGATACGCAGTATTTT. As protein: CASSPFRGLRTDTQYF.

This clone has only a few counts. The chain links TRBV5-8 to TRBJ1-5; no reliable D call. V was clipped by 2 bases and J by 4 bases, with 10 bases between them. The CDR3 extends over 14 amino acids. Germline V gene data show CDR1 as SGHTS and CDR2 as YDEGEE. CDR3 in DNA: TGTGCCAGCAGCTTATTAGTAAGAAATCAGCCCCAGCATTTT. Its translation is CASSLLVRNQPQHF.

Here the CDR3 DNA reads TGTGCCAGCAGTTTCCAGACTAGCGGGAGCCATGGGACCCAGTACTTC. Translation: CASSFQTSGSHGTQYF. The chain is built from TRBV28 and TRBJ2-5; 12 bases align to TRBD2. Germline V gene data show CDR1 as MDHEN and CDR2 as SYDVKM. Unmatched junction bases numbered 9, after V lost 3 bases and J lost 7 bases. The CDR3 runs 16 residues. Drawing the rest from reference TRBV28 and TRBJ2-5, the complete variable domain is DVKVTQSSRYLVKRTGEKVFLECVQDMDHENMFWYRQDPGLGLRLIYFSYDVKMKEKGDIPEGYSVSREKKERFSLILESASTNQTSMYLCASSFQTSGSHGTQYFGPGTRLLVL.

This clone appeared a single time. This chain links TRBV15 with TRBJ2-7; TRBD2 is a possible D gene (6 bases). The CDR3 spans 16 residues. V shed 5 bases and J shed 0 bases, with 17 bases lying between them. Germline CDR1 LNHNV, CDR2 YYDKDF (reference sequence). The CDR3 DNA sequence: TGTGCCACCAGCCTTAGCGGAACCTCGAGCTCCTACGAGCAGTACTTC. Protein: CATSLSGTSSSYEQYF.

V usage is TRBV6-1 and J usage is TRBJ2-7; D gene ambiguous. The germline V gene encodes CDR1 MNHNS and CDR2 SASEGT. The V gene lost 5 bases and the J gene lost 4 bases, with 12 bases spanning the gap. The CDR3 extends over 13 amino acids. The CDR3 region is CASSLAATYEQYF. CDR3 in DNA: TGTGCCAGCAGTCTTGCGGCCACGTACGAGCAGTACTTC.

The rearrangement links TRBV14 to TRBJ2-1; weak D call: TRBD2 (5 bases). Germline loops: CDR1 SGHDN, CDR2 FVKESK. The germline V and J ends were trimmed by 4 bases and 0 bases, with 16 bases remaining between them. The CDR3 loop spans 17 amino acids. This CDR3 reads CASSPVFGLGSYNEQFF. The CDR3 DNA reads as TGTGCCAGCAGCCCCGTTTTTGGACTCGGCTCCTACAATGAGCAGTTCTTC.

The chain is built from TRBV10-2 and TRBJ1-2; 9 bases are a match to TRBD1. CDR1 and CDR2 (germline): WSHSY, SAAADI. Trimming took 4 bases from V and 8 from J; bases not matched to a gene: 8. The CDR3 contains 14 residues. The CDR3 DNA reads TGCGCCAGCAGTGGTACGGGACAGGGAAACGGCTACACCTTC. Its protein product is CASSGTGQGNGYTF.

The J gene is TRBJ1-1, the V gene TRBV9; D gene uncertain. Germline values: CDR1 SGDLS, CDR2 YYNGEE. The CDR3 is made up of 13 amino acids. V shed 7 bases and J shed 1 base, with 11 bases lying between them. The CDR3 protein is CASPSFPNTEAFF. CDR3 in DNA: TGTGCCAGCCCTTCCTTCCCGAACACTGAAGCTTTCTTT. The variable domain in full, with the rest retrieved from reference TRBV9 and TRBJ1-1, is DSGVTQTPKHLITATGQRVTLRCSPRSGDLSVYWYQQSLDQGLQFLIQYYNGEERAKGNILERFSAQQFPDLHSELNLSSLELGDSALYFCASPSFPNTEAFFGQGTRLTVV.

The chain employs TRBV29-1 and TRBJ2-5; 11 nucleotides agree with TRBD1. CDR1 SQVTM and CDR2 ANQGSEA come from the germline V gene. The CDR3 has 14 residues. V gave up 6 bases and J gave up 5 bases; unmatched junction bases: 8. CDR3 in DNA: TGCAGCGTGGTGGACAGGGGGCTGCCGGAGACCCAGTACTTC. As protein: CSVVDRGLPETQYF.

The V and J genes are TRBV18 and TRBJ1-6; the D gene is possibly TRBD1 (5 bases). V gave up 6 bases and J gave up 6 bases, with 15 bases separating them. The CDR3 is made up of 15 amino acids. CDR1 and CDR2 from the germline V gene are KGHSH and LQKENI. The CDR3 DNA is TGTGCCAGCTCGTCGCTCGATAGGGGTAATTCACCCCTCCACTTT. Translated, it gives CASSSLDRGNSPLHF.

With regard to this clone: Different DNA sequences within this sample yield the same CDR3. The genes are TRBV7-3 and TRBJ2-6; no reliable D call. Germline values: CDR1 SGHTA, CDR2 FQGTGA. The germline V and J ends were trimmed by 1 base and 0 bases, with 4 bases remaining between them. This CDR3 spans 15 amino acids. The CDR3, as DNA: TGTGCCAGCAGCTTAAGCGGCTCTGGGGCCAACGTCCTGACTTTC. Translated, it gives CASSLSGSGANVLTF.

The chain has TRBV19 and TRBJ1-5, with D perhaps TRBD1 (5 bases). CDR1 is LNHDA and CDR2 is SQIVND in the germline V gene (reference sequence). The V gene lost 9 bases and the J gene lost 1 base, with 19 bases spanning the gap. This CDR3 has 16 amino acids. The CDR3 nucleotides are TGTGCCAGCCGATCAGGGCAGGGCGGAAGCAATCAGCCCCAGCATTTT. Protein sequence: CASRSGQGGSNQPQHF. Filled out from reference TRBV19 and TRBJ1-5, the complete variable domain reads DGGITQSPKYLFRKEGQNVTLSCEQNLNHDAMYWYRQDPGQGLRLIYYSQIVNDFQKGDIAEGYSVSREKKESFPLTVTSAQKNPTAFYLCASRSGQGGSNQPQHFGDGTRLSIL.

The sample holds one count of this clone. The rearrangement uses TRBV5-1 and TRBJ2-7, with D possibly matching TRBD2 (7 bases). Trimming took 0 bases from V and 6 from J, leaving 13 bases between them. Per the germline V gene, CDR1 is SGHRS and CDR2 is YFSETQ. The CDR3 contains 14 residues. The CDR3 protein is CASSLVTGGGEQYF. CDR3 nucleotide sequence: TGCGCCAGCAGCTTGGTAACGGGGGGCGGCGAGCAGTACTTC. Together with reference TRBV5-1 and TRBJ2-7, the CDR3 gives the full variable domain: KAGVTQTPRYLIKTRGQQVTLSCSPISGHRSVSWYQQTPGQGLQFLFEYFSETQRNKGNFPGRFSGRQFSNSRSEMNVSTLELGDSALYLCASSLVTGGGEQYFGPGTRLTVT.

The chain carries TRBV19 and TRBJ1-1; D might be TRBD1 (6 bases). Trimming took off 5 bases at V and 1 base at J, with 11 bases between the two ends. This CDR3 spans 14 amino acids. Germline V gives CDR1 LNHDA, CDR2 SQIVND (reference sequence). The CDR3, as DNA: TGTGCCAGTAGTCTAGGACAGCCGAACACTGAAGCTTTCTTT. It codes for CASSLGQPNTEAFF.

This clone counts as medium-sized. V usage is TRBV6-1 and J usage is TRBJ1-5; D perhaps matches TRBD1 (6 bases). Trimming pared 10 bases from V and 1 base from J, leaving 14 bases between. The germline gives CDR1 MNHNS, CDR2 SASEGT. The CDR3 length is 14 residues. The CDR3 bases are TGTGCCACGGAACCGGGACAAAGCAATCAGCCCCAGCATTTT. Its protein is CATEPGQSNQPQHF.